Listed here are 20 T cell receptor beta chains from one sample, sequenced in a study of T cell repertoires in cytomegalovirus infection. TCRdb re-derived calls from the reads in MiXCR, one entry per CDR3 protein. The sample yields 200,000 or so distinct CDR3 sequences, approximately 28% seen once. Material: PBMCs. The receptors shown here come from a human donor in good health (CMV status not recorded). Some clones in this sample may be carry-over from other donors' samples.

This chain links TRBV10-3 with TRBJ1-5, with D perhaps TRBD1 (5 bases). Looked up from germline, CDR1 is ENHRY and CDR2 is SYGVKD. The CDR3 is 13 residues long. V was pared by 7 bases and J by 0 bases, with 7 bases between. The CDR3 nucleotides read TGTGCCATCACGGGGGATAGCAATCAGCCCCAGCATTTT. It translates to CAITGDSNQPQHF.

This chain uses TRBV12-3 or TRBV12-4 with TRBJ1-6; D is undetermined. CDR3 length equals 14 residues. The V gene lost 2 bases and the J gene lost 4 bases, with 6 bases spanning the gap. CDR3 sequence reads: CASSLTPYNSPLHF. In DNA form, the CDR3 reads TGTGCCAGCAGTTTAACACCTTATAATTCACCCCTCCACTTT.

This clonotype was observed a handful of times. The chain is built from TRBV29-1 and TRBJ2-3, with no clear D. Germline loops: CDR1 SQVTM, CDR2 ANQGSEA. The CDR3 runs to 14 residues. Trimming left V 2 bases short and J 1 base short, with 10 bases between. The CDR3 region has the DNA TGCAGCGTTGAATGGGGATGGGGCACAGATACGCAGTATTTT. Its translation: CSVEWGWGTDTQYF.

V gene TRBV5-6 combines with J gene TRBJ2-1, with unresolved D. This CDR3 spans 15 amino acids. Per germline, CDR1 SGHDT and CDR2 YYEEEE. V dropped 0 bases and J dropped 9 bases, with 16 bases sitting between them. CDR3 DNA sequence: TGTGCCAGCAGCTTGGGGCGTATGGGCAAGCTTGAGCAGTTCTTC. Translating gives CASSLGRMGKLEQFF. The full variable domain, with the rest looked up from reference TRBV5-6 and TRBJ2-1, is DAGVTQSPTHLIKTRGQQVTLRCSPKSGHDTVSWYQQALGQGPQFIFQYYEEEERQRGNFPDRFSGHQFPNYSSELNVNALLLGDSALYLCASSLGRMGKLEQFFGPGTRLTVL.

This clonotype was recorded many times. The chain employs TRBV7-6 and TRBJ1-5; D uncertain. The V end lost 4 bases, the J end lost 7 bases, and 14 bases lay between the germline ends. CDR3 length: 14 residues. Germline CDR1 is SGHVS and CDR2 is FNYEAQ. The CDR3 protein is CASSSQESGQPQHF. As DNA, the CDR3 is TGTGCCAGCAGCTCACAAGAGAGCGGGCAGCCCCAGCATTTT.

J is TRBJ2-1 and V is TRBV25-1, with D perhaps matching TRBD1 (6 bases). Germline V CDR1 and CDR2: MGHDK, SYGVNS. The CDR3 contains 13 residues. V was trimmed by 8 bases and J by 6 bases, leaving 14 bases between them. As DNA, the CDR3 is TGTGCCAGCGTGGGGGCTGGGGTCAATGAGCAGTTCTTC. Translation gives CASVGAGVNEQFF.

This clonotype was seen repeatedly, ten times or more. The chain has TRBV7-2 and TRBJ2-7, with 8 bases identical to TRBD1. The CDR3 extends over 17 amino acids. The J segment lost 4 bases and the V segment lost 2 bases, leaving 13 bases of the junction unmatched. Germline V CDR1 and CDR2: SGHTA, FQGNSA. The CDR3 sequence is CASSLTPLWTGSYEQYF. Written as DNA, the CDR3 is TGTGCCAGCAGCTTAACCCCCCTCTGGACAGGGAGTTACGAGCAGTACTTC.

The rearrangement joins TRBV5-1 to TRBJ1-5; the D is unclear. Germline values: CDR1 SGHRS, CDR2 YFSETQ. With 0 bases removed from V and 0 bases from J, the gap between germline ends came to 7 bases. The length of the CDR3 is 15 residues. The CDR3 loop reads CASSLEGSSNQPQHF. CDR3 sequence (DNA): TGCGCCAGCAGCTTGGAGGGATCTAGCAATCAGCCCCAGCATTTT.

Turning to this clonotype: One base away lies a much larger clone, so this may be a sequencing read error. The chain is built from TRBV10-3 and TRBJ1-1; 11 bases line up with TRBD1. Germline V lookup: CDR1 ENHRY, CDR2 SYGVKD. CDR3 length: 15 amino acids. Here the CDR3 reads CAIRDRGRMNAEAFF. The DNA for the CDR3 is TGTGCCATCAGGGACAGGGGGCGAATGAACGCTGAAGCTTTCTTT.

This sequence joins TRBV11-3 and TRBJ2-3; D uncertain. V was cut by 0 bases and J by 5 bases, with 12 bases left in between. Germline V gives CDR1 SGHNT, CDR2 YENEEA. The CDR3 sequence is 15 residues long. The CDR3 here is CASSLDPGLQDTQYF. The CDR3 DNA follows: TGTGCCAGCAGCTTAGATCCGGGCCTTCAAGATACGCAGTATTTT.

This clonotype has only a few counts. V gene TRBV3-1 combines with J gene TRBJ1-2; D gene uncertain. CDR3 size: 12 residues. Trimming removed 1 base from V and 2 bases from J, with 2 bases in between. From germline, CDR1 is LGHDT and CDR2 YNNKEL (reference sequence). CDR3 amino acids: CASSQGNYGYTF. The CDR3, as DNA: TGTGCCAGCAGCCAAGGGAACTATGGCTACACCTTC.

This clonotype has at least ten counts. In DNA, the CDR3 is TGTGCCAGCAGGGGGGATGCGAACACCGGGGAGCTGTTTTTT. This gives the protein CASRGDANTGELFF. The rearrangement uses TRBV6-1 and TRBJ2-2, with D perhaps assigned TRBD1 or TRBD2 (5 bases each). V lost 6 bases and J 0 bases, leaving 8 bases between the germline ends. The CDR3 contains 14 residues. CDR1 and CDR2 (germline): MNHNS, SASEGT.

V usage is TRBV20-1 and J usage is TRBJ1-2, with D unresolved. Germline-derived CDR1 and CDR2 are DFQATT and SNEGSKA (reference sequence). Between the trimmed V and J ends, which lost 0 bases and 0 bases, there was a span of 11 bases. The CDR3 extends over 15 amino acids. CDR3 in DNA: TGCAGTGCTAGAGATATGCGCCATGCTAACTATGGCTACACCTTC. This translates into CSARDMRHANYGYTF.

The chain links TRBV11-2 to TRBJ2-3; 11 bases are a match to TRBD2. This CDR3 contains 16 residues. Per germline, CDR1 SGHAT and CDR2 FQNNGV. V was clipped by 3 bases and J by 3 bases; unmatched bases: 5. The CDR3 DNA is TGTGCCAGCAGCTTCCGTAGCGGGGGGGCGACAGATACGCAGTATTTT. Translated, it gives CASSFRSGGATDTQYF.

This chain links TRBV6-5 with TRBJ2-7; D possibly matches TRBD1 or TRBD2 (5 bases each). The CDR3 totals 14 residues. Germline V gene lookup returns CDR1 MNHEY and CDR2 SVGAGI. Trimming stripped 4 bases from V and 4 bases from J, with 14 bases between. CDR3 sequence: CASSSPGRMYEQYF. The CDR3 bases are TGTGCCAGCAGTTCCCCGGGACGGATGTACGAGCAGTACTTC.

Sample share makes this clonotype medium-sized. The V gene is TRBV4-2, the J gene TRBJ2-2, with D possibly being TRBD1 (6 bases). Germline CDR1 and CDR2: LGHNA and YNFKEQ. This CDR3 has 15 amino acids. Trimming took 1 base from V and 7 from J, leaving 13 bases between them. This CDR3 is CASSQGTDPSGELFF. In DNA form, the CDR3 reads TGTGCCAGCAGCCAAGGGACAGACCCAAGCGGGGAGCTGTTTTTT.

As to this clonotype: This clone may be a read error of a much larger clone one base away. DNA of the CDR3: TGTGCCAGCAGCTCCAATTACCCGCGGACAGGGCGAAAATATACGCAGTATTTT. It encodes CASSSNYPRTGRKYTQYF. The chain recombines TRBV7-6 with TRBJ2-3; 8 bases align to TRBD1. The J segment lost 7 bases and the V segment lost 4 bases, leaving 19 bases of the junction unmatched. Germline V gene lookup returns CDR1 SGHVS and CDR2 FNYEAQ. The CDR3 contains 18 residues.

In its sample, this clonotype was seen a few times. V gene TRBV5-1 combines with J gene TRBJ1-6; the D is unclear. Germline V lookup: CDR1 SGHRS, CDR2 YFSETQ. V was pared by 0 bases and J by 8 bases, with 18 bases between. CDR3 size: 17 residues. The CDR3 loop reads CASSLEGSGIRDSPLHF. The CDR3, as DNA: TGCGCCAGCAGCTTGGAAGGGAGCGGGATAAGGGATTCACCCCTCCACTTT.

This clonotype showed up many times. The V and J genes are TRBV7-9 and TRBJ1-1; the match to TRBD1 covers 8 bases. V shed 7 bases and J 1 base; nucleotides not matched to a gene: 11. Germline CDR1 reads SEHNR; CDR2 reads FQNEAQ (reference sequence). The CDR3 extends over 16 amino acids. CDR3: CASTGIGQGSNTEAFF. In DNA form, the CDR3 reads TGTGCCAGCACCGGTATAGGACAGGGTTCGAACACTGAAGCTTTCTTT.

The sample holds many counts of this clonotype. This chain joins TRBV6-1 and TRBJ1-1; 9 bases fit TRBD1. Germline lookup yields CDR1 MNHNS and CDR2 SASEGT. The V segment lost 11 bases and the J segment 5 bases; nucleotides outside the gene matches: 12. The CDR3 length is 14 residues. In nucleotides, the CDR3 is TGTGCCGGTTCTAAACAGGGGGCAGGAACTGAAGCTTTCTTT. Encoded protein: CAGSKQGAGTEAFF.